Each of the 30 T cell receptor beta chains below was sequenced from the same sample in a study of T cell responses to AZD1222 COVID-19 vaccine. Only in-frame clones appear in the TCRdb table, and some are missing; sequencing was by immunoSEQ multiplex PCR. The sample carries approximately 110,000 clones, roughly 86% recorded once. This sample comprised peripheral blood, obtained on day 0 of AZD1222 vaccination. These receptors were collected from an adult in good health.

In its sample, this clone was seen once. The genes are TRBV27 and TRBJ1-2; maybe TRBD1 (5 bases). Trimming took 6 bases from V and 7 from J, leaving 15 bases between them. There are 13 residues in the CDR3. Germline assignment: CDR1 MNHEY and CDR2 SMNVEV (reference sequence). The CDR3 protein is CASRPTGSSGYTF. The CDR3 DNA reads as TGTGCCAGCAGACCCACAGGAAGTAGTGGCTACACCTTC.

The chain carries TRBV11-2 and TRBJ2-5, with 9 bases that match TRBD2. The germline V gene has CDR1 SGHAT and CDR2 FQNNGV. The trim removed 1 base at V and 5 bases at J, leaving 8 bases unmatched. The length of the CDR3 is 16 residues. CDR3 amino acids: CASSLVGSGRGETQYF. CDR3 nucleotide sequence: TGTGCCAGCAGCTTAGTAGGTAGCGGGAGAGGTGAGACCCAGTACTTC.

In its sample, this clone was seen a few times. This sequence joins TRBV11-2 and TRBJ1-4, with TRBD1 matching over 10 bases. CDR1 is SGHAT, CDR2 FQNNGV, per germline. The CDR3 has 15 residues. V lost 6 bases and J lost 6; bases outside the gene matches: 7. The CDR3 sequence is CASSQTGTGDEKLFF. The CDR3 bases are TGTGCCAGCAGTCAGACAGGGACAGGGGATGAAAAACTGTTTTTT.

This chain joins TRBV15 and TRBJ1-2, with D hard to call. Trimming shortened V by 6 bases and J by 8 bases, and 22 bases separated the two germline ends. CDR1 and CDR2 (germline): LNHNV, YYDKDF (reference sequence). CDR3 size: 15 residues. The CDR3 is CATRELPMGFGGYTF. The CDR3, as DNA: TGTGCCACCAGAGAGCTCCCCATGGGATTTGGCGGCTACACCTTC. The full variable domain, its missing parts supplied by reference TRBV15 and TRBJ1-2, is DAMVIQNPRYQVTQFGKPVTLSCSQTLNHNVMYWYQQKSSQAPKLLFHYYDKDFNNEADTPDNFQSRRPNTSFCFLDIRSPGLGDTAMYLCATRELPMGFGGYTFGSGTRLTVV.

CDR3 sequence reads: CASSQADRVRSYEQYF. CDR3 sequence (DNA): TGCGCCAGCAGCCAGGCCGACAGGGTTCGATCCTACGAGCAGTACTTC. The J gene is TRBJ2-7, the V gene TRBV4-1; 7 bases are a match to TRBD1. Germline V gives CDR1 MGHRA, CDR2 YSYEKL. The CDR3 has 16 residues. V lost 3 bases, J lost 1 base, and 9 bases stayed unmatched.

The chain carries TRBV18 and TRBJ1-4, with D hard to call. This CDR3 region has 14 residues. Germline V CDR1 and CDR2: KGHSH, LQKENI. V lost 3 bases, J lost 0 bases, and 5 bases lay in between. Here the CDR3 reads CASSPDATNEKLFF. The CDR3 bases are TGTGCCAGCTCACCGGACGCAACTAATGAAAAACTGTTTTTT.

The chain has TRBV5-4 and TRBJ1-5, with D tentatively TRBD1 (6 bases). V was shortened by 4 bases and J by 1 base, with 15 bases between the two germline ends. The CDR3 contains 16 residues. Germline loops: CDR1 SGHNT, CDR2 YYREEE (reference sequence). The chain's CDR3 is CASSPLTGRSNQPQHF. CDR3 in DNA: TGTGCCAGCAGCCCACTTACAGGGAGAAGCAATCAGCCCCAGCATTTT.

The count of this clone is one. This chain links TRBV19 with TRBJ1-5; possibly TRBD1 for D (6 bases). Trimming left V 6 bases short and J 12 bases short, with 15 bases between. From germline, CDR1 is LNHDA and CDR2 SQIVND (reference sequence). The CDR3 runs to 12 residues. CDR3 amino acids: CASRARGRDQHF. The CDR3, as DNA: TGTGCCAGTAGAGCCAGGGGTCGGGACCAGCATTTT.

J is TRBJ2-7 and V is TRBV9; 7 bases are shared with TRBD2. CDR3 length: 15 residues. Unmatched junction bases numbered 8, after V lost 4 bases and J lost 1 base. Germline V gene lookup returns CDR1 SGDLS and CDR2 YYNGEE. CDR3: CASSTLADPSYEQYF. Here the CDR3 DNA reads TGTGCCAGCAGCACCCTAGCGGACCCTTCCTACGAGCAGTACTTC.

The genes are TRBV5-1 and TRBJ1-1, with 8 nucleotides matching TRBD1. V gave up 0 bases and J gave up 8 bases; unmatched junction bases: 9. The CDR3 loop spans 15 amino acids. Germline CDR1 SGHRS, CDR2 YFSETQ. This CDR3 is CASSLGGTGGPEAFF. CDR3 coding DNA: TGCGCCAGCAGCTTGGGGGGGACAGGTGGGCCCGAAGCTTTCTTT.

This CDR3 is CASSLATSGGAYEQYF. DNA of the CDR3: TGCGCCAGCAGCTTGGCCACTAGCGGGGGAGCCTACGAGCAGTACTTC. V gene TRBV5-1 combines with J gene TRBJ2-7, with 11 bases matching TRBD2. The CDR3 sequence is 16 residues long. Germline CDR1 and CDR2: SGHRS and YFSETQ. The V segment lost 0 bases and the J segment 2 bases; nucleotides outside the gene matches: 4.

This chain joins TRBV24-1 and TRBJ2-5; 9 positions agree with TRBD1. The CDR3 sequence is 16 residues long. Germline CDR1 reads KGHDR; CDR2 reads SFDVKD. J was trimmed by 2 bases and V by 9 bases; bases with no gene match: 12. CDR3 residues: CATGVPGQGAQETQYF. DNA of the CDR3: TGTGCCACCGGGGTCCCGGGACAGGGAGCACAAGAGACCCAGTACTTC.

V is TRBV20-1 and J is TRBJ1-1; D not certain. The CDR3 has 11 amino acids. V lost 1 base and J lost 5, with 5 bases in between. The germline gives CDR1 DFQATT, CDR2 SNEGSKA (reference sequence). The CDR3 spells CSARVWTEAFF. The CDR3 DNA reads TGCAGTGCTAGAGTGTGGACTGAAGCTTTCTTT.

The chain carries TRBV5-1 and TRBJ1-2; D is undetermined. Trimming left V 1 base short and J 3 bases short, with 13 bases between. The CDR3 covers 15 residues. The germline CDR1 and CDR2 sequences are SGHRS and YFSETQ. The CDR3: CASSLFPGYDYGYTF. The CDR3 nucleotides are TGCGCCAGCAGCTTGTTCCCGGGATACGACTATGGCTACACCTTC.

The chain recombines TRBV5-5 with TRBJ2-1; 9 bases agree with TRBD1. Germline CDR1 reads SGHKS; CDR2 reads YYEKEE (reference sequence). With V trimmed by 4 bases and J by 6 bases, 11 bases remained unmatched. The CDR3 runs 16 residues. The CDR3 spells CASSQRTGAGANEQFF. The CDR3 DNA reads TGTGCCAGCAGCCAACGGACAGGGGCCGGGGCCAATGAGCAGTTCTTC. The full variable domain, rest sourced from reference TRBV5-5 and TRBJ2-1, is DAGVTQSPTHLIKTRGQQVTLRCSPISGHKSVSWYQQVLGQGPQFIFQYYEKEERGRGNFPDRFSARQFPNYSSELNVNALLLGDSALYLCASSQRTGAGANEQFFGPGTRLTVL.

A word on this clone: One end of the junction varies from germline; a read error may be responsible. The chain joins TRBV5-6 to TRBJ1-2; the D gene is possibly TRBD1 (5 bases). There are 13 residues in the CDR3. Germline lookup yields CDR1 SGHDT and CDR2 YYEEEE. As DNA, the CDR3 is TGTGCCAGCAGCTTGTCTGTACTTCGGGACGCAGACTTC. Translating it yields CASSLSVLRDADF.

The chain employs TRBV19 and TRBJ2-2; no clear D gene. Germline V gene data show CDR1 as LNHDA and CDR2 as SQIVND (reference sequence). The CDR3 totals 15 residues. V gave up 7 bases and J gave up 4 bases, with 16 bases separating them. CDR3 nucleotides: TGTGCCAGTACCCATGGGGATCGCTTCACCGGGGAGCTGTTTTTT. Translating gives CASTHGDRFTGELFF.

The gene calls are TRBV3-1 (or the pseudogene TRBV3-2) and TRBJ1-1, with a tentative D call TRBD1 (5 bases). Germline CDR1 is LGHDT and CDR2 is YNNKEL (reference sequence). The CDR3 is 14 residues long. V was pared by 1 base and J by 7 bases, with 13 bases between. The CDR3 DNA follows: TGTGCCAGCAGCCAAGTATTCGGGGGGTATGAAGCTTTCTTT. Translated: CASSQVFGGYEAFF.

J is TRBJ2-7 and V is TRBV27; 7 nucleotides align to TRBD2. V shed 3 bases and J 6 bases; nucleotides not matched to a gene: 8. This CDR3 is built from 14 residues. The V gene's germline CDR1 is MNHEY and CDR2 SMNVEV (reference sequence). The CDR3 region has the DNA TGTGCCAGCAGTTTTTATCAGGGCGGGGGCGAGCAGTACTTC. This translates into CASSFYQGGGEQYF.

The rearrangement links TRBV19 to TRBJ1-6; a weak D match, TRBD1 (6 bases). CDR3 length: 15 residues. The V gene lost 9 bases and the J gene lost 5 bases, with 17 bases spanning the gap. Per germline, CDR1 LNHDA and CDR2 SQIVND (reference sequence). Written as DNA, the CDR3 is TGTGCCAGCCGGAGGGGGGTTCGGGATAATTCACCCCTCCACTTT. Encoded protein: CASRRGVRDNSPLHF.

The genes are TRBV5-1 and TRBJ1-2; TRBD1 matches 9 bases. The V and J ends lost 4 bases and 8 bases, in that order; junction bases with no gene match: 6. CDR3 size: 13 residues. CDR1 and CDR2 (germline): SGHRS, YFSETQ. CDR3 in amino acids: CASSTGQGGGYTF. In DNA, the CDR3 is TGCGCCAGCAGCACGGGACAGGGAGGGGGCTACACCTTC.

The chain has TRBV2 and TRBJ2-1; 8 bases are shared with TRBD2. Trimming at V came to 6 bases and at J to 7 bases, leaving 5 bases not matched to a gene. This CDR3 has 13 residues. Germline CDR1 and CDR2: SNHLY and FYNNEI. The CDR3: CASSGRAENEQFF. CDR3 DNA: TGTGCCAGCAGCGGGAGGGCCGAAAATGAGCAGTTCTTC.

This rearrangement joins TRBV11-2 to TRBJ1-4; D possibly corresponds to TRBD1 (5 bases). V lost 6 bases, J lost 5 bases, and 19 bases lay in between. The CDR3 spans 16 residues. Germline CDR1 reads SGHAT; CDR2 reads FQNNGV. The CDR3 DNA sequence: TGTGCCAGCAGTCGTTTAGGAGTAGGGGCGAATGAAAAACTGTTTTTT. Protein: CASSRLGVGANEKLFF.

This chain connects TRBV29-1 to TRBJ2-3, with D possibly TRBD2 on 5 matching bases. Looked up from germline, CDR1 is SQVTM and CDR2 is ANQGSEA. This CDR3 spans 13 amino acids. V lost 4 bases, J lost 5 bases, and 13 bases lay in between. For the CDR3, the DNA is TGCAGCGTTGCCCTTTTAGGGAGAGATACGCAGTATTTT. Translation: CSVALLGRDTQYF.

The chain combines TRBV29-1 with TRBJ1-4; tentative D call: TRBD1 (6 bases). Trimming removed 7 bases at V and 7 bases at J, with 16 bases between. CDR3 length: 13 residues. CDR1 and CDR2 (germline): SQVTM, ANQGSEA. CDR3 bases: TGCAGCGCCCTTGGGGGGGCTGGTGAAAAACTGTTTTTT. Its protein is CSALGGAGEKLFF.

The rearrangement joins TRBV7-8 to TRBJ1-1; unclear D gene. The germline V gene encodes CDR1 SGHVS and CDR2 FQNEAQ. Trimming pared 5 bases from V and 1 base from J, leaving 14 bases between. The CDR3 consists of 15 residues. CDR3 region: CASSPRRIGNTEAFF. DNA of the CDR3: TGTGCCAGCAGCCCCCGGCGGATTGGGAACACTGAAGCTTTCTTT.

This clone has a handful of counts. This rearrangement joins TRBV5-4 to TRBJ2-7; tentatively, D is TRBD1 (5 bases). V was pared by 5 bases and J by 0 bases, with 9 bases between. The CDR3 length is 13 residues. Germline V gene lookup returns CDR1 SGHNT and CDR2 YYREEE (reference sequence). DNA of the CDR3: TGTGCCAGCAGTTCGGACACCTCCTACGAGCAGTACTTC. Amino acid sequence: CASSSDTSYEQYF.

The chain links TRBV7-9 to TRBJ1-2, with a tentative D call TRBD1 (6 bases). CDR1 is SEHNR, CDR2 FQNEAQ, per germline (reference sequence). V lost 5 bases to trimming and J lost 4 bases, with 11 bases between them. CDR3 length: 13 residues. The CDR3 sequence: CASSPDSFYGYTF. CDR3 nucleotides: TGTGCCAGCAGCCCGGACAGTTTCTATGGCTACACCTTC.

Here the CDR3 DNA reads TGTGCCAGCAGTAACAGGGGAAGGGATGGCTACACCTTC. It encodes CASSNRGRDGYTF. V and J are TRBV6-5 and TRBJ1-2; 7 bases are a match to TRBD1. The CDR3 sequence is 13 residues long. V dropped 5 bases and J dropped 6; count of bases not matched to a gene: 6. Germline lookup yields CDR1 MNHEY and CDR2 SVGAGI.

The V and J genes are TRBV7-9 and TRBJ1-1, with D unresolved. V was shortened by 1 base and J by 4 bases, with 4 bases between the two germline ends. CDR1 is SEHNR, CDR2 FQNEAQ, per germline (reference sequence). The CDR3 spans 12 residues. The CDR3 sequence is CASSLVFTEAFF. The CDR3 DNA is TGTGCCAGCAGCTTAGTTTTCACTGAAGCTTTCTTT.